This T cell receptor beta chain was obtained from a study of shared clonotypes between healthy human individuals. Germline V gene lookup returns CDR1 SEHNR and CDR2 FQNEAQ (reference sequence). V lost 5 bases and J lost 5, with 15 bases in between. CDR3 size: 14 residues. DNA at around 200 ng, roughly 30,000 T cell genomes, went into sorted-subset replicate PCRs. The method was immunoSEQ multiplex PCR; TCRdb's version includes in-frame clones alone and lacks a portion of them. This table holds around 690,000 clones, about nine tenths found once. The source is a man between 18 and 35 years old in good health. Some clones in this sample may be carry-over from other donors' samples. The J gene is TRBJ2-5, the V gene TRBV7-9, with a tentative D call TRBD2 (7 bases). Sequenced sample: memory CD8+ T cells from PBMCs. As for subset: CD45RO+ cells pooled with CCR7-negative TemRA cells. CDR3 coding DNA: TGTGCCAGCAGCCCCCCTGGGAGGGGGGAGACCCAGTACTTC. It specifies CASSPPGRGETQYF.